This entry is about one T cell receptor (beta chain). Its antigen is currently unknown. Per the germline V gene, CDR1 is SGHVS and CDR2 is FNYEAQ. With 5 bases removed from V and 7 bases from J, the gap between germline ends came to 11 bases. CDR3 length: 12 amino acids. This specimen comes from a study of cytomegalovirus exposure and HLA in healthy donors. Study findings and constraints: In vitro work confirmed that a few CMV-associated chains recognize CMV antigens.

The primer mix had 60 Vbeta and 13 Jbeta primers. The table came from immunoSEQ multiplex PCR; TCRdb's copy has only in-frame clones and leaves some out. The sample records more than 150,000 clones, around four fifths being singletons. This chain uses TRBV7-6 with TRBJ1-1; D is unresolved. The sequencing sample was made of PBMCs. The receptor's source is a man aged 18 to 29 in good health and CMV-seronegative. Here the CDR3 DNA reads TGTGCCAGCAGCACCCGAAGAGGTGAAGCTTTCTTT. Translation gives CASSTRRGEAFF.